The rows below give T cell receptor beta chains drawn from one sample of a study of T cells after yellow fever vaccination. TCRdb independently ran MiXCR on the 5' RACE reads; one entry per CDR3 protein. Of some 120,000 distinct CDR3 sequences in the sample, nearly 15% were seen once. Material: CD8+ T cells sorted from PBMCs, obtained 5 days after the yellow fever booster vaccination. These receptors came from a man in his late teens or twenties who received the YFV17D yellow fever vaccine. Both conserved end residues are trimmed from each CDR3. D genes are given only for firm matches. Clone size is shown for a subset of rows, as once, few, many or a class of expanded clone.

-	-	TRBV4-3	ASSQGLVGETQY
-	-	TRBV2	ASSDPVLRGVSSYNEQF
few	TRBD1	TRBV12-3/TRBV12-4	ASSLPYRGYNTGELF
few	-	TRBV9	ASSTRDTTDTQY
-	TRBD2	TRBV29-1	SAHTSGAPTDTQY
-	TRBD1	TRBV7-7	ASSPRDSGPYEQY
-	-	TRBV20-1	SASTGLTQY
-	-	TRBV3-1	ASSQLSGSNNEQF
-	-	TRBV29-1	SVGGLGNEQF
many	TRBD1	TRBV29-1	SVGQGVLETQY
few	-	TRBV5-5	ASSASSHEQF
few	TRBD1	TRBV6-5	ASSSAGGSYNSPLH
few	-	TRBV28	ASSSFVKGLRNQPQH
few	TRBD1	TRBV4-3	ASSQGTGNGELF
few	-	TRBV4-1	ASSVGPTGFDEQY
-	-	TRBV3-1	ASSQYSEQF
-	TRBD1	TRBV12-3/TRBV12-4	ASSGTGFDEQF
few	-	TRBV27	ASAFGGGTEAF
many	-	TRBV12-3/TRBV12-4	AIVQRETQY
-	-	TRBV27	ASSLGLGPPSTTQY
few	TRBD1	TRBV4-1	ASSQVGEGAREQY
few	TRBD1	TRBV19	ASSIPRQGAANYGYT
few	-	TRBV7-8	ASSVGRGAPNTGELF
few	TRBD1	TRBV29-1	SAQTGGGYEQY